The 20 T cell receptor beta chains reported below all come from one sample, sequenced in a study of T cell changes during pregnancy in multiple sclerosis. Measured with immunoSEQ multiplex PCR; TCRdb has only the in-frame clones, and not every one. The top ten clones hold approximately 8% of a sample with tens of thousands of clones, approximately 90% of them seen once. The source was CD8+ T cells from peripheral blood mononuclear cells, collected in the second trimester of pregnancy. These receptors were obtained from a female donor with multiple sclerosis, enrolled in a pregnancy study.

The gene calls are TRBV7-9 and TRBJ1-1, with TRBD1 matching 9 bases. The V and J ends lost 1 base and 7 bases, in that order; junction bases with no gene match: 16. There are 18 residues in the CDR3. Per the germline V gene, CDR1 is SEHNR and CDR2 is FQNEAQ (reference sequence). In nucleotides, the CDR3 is TGTGCCAGCAGCTTAGATGGGACAGGGCTGGTAACCGATGATGAAGCTTTCTTT. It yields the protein CASSLDGTGLVTDDEAFF. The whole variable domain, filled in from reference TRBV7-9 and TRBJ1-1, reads DTGVSQNPRHKITKRGQNVTFRCDPISEHNRLYWYRQTLGQGPEFLTYFQNEAQLEKSRLLSDRFSAERPKGSFSTLEIQRTEQGDSAMYLCASSLDGTGLVTDDEAFFGQGTRLTVV.

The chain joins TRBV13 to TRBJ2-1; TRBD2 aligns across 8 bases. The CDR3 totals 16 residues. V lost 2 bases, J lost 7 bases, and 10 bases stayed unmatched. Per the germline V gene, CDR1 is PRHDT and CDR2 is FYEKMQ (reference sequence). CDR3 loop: CASSLQAGAPGNEQFF. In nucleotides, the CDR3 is TGTGCCAGCAGCTTACAAGCGGGGGCGCCGGGTAATGAGCAGTTCTTC.

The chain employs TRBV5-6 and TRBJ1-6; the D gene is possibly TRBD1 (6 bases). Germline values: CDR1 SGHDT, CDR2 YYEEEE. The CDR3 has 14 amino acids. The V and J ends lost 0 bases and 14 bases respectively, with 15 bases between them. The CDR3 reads CASSLDTGFHALHF. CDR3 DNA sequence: TGTGCCAGCAGCTTGGATACAGGGTTTCATGCCCTCCACTTT.

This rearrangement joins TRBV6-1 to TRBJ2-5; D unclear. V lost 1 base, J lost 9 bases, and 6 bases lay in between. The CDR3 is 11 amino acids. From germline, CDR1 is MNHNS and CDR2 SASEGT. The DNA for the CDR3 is TGTGCCAGCAGTGAAGGGAGAGCCCAGTACTTC. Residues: CASSEGRAQYF.

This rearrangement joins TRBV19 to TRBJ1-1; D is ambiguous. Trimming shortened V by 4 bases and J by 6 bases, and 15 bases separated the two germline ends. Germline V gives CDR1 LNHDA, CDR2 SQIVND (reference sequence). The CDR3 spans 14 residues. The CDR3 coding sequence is TGTGCCAGTAGTAACCGGGAGTACGCAGCTGAAGCTTTCTTT. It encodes CASSNREYAAEAFF.

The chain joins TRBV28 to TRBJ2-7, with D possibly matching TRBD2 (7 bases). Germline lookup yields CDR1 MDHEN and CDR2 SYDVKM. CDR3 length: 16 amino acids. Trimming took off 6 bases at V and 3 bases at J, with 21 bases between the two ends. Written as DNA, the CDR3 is TGTGCCAGCAGCCTCGGGGGGCCACAGGAATTCTACGAGCAGTACTTC. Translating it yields CASSLGGPQEFYEQYF.

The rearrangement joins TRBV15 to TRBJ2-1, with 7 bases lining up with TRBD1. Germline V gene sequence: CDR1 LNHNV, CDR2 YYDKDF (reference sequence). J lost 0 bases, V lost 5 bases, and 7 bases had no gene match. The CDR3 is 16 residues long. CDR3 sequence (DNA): TGTGCCACCAGCGGGGCTTCAGGGGGCTCCTACAATGAGCAGTTCTTC. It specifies CATSGASGGSYNEQFF. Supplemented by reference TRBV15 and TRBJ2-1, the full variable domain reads DAMVIQNPRYQVTQFGKPVTLSCSQTLNHNVMYWYQQKSSQAPKLLFHYYDKDFNNEADTPDNFQSRRPNTSFCFLDIRSPGLGDTAMYLCATSGASGGSYNEQFFGPGTRLTVL.

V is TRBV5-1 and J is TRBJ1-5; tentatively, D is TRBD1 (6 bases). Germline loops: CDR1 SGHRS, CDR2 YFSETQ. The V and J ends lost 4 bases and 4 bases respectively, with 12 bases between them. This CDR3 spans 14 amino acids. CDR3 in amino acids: CASSEQGLNQPQHF. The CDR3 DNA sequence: TGCGCCAGCAGCGAACAGGGCCTGAATCAGCCCCAGCATTTT.

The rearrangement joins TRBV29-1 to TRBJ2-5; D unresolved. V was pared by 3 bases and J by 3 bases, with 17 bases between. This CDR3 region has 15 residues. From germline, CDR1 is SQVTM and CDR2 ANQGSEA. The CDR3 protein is CSVDDRNSREETQYF. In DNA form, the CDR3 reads TGCAGCGTTGACGATCGGAACAGTCGAGAAGAGACCCAGTACTTC.

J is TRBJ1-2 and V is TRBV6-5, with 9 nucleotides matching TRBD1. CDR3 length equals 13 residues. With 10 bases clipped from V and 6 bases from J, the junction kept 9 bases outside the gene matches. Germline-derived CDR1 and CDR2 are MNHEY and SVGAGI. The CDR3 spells CATRTGGADGYTF. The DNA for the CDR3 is TGTGCCACCCGTACAGGGGGCGCGGATGGCTACACCTTC.

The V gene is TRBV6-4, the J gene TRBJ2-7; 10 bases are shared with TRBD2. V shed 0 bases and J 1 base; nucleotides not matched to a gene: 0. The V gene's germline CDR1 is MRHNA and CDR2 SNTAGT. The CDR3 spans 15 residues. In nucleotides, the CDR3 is TGTGCCAGCAGTGACTCTAGCGGGGGGTCCTACGAGCAGTACTTC. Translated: CASSDSSGGSYEQYF.

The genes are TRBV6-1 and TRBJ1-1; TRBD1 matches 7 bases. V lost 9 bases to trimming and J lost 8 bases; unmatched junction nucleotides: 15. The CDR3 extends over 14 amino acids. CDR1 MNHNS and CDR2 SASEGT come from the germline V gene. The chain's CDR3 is CASETGQEGTEAFF. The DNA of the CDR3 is TGTGCCAGTGAAACTGGACAGGAGGGGACAGAAGCTTTCTTT.

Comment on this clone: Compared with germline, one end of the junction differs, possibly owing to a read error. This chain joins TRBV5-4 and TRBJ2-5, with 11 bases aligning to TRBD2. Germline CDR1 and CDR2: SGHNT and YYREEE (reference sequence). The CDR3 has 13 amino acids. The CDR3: CASSLGLAGGGDF. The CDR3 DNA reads TGTGCCAGCAGCTTGGGGCTAGCGGGGGGAGGGGACTTC.

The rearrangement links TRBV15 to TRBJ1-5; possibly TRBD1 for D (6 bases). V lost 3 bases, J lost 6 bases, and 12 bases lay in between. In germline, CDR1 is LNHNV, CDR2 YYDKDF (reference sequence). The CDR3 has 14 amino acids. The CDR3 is CATSSRTGRQPQHF. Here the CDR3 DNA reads TGTGCCACCAGCAGTCGTACAGGGCGTCAGCCCCAGCATTTT. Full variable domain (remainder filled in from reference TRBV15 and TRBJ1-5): DAMVIQNPRYQVTQFGKPVTLSCSQTLNHNVMYWYQQKSSQAPKLLFHYYDKDFNNEADTPDNFQSRRPNTSFCFLDIRSPGLGDTAMYLCATSSRTGRQPQHFGDGTRLSIL.

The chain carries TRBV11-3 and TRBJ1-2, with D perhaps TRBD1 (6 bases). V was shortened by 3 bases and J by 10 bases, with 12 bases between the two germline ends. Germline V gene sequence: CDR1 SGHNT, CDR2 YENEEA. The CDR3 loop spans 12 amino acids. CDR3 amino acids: CASSFQDRYYTF. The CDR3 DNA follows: TGTGCCAGCAGCTTCCAGGACAGATACTACACCTTC. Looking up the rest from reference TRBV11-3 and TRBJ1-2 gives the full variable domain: EAGVVQSPRYKIIEKKQPVAFWCNPISGHNTLYWYLQNLGQGPELLIRYENEEAVDDSQLPKDRFSAERLKGVDSTLKIQPAELGDSAVYLCASSFQDRYYTFGSGTRLTVV.

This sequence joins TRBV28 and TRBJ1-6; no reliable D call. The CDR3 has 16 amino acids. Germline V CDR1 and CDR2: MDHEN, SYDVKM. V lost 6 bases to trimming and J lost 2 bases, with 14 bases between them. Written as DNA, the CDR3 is TGTGCCAGCAGCCTTTTTGCCGGGACCTATAATTCACCCCTCCACTTT. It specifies CASSLFAGTYNSPLHF.

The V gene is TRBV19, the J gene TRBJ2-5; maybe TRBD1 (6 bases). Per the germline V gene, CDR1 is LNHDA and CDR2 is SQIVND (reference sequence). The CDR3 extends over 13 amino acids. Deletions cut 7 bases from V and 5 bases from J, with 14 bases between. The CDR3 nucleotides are TGTGCCAGTAAGGTTAGGGGGTGGGAGACCCAGTACTTC. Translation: CASKVRGWETQYF.

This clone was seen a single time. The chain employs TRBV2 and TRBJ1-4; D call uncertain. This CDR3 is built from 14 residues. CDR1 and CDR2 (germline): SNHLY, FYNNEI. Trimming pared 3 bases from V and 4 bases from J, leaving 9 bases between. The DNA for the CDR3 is TGTGCCAGCAGTGAGTCGGGTTTTAATGAAAAACTGTTTTTT. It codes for CASSESGFNEKLFF. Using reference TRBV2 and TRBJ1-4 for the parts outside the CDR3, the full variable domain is EPEVTQTPSHQVTQMGQEVILRCVPISNHLYFYWYRQILGQKVEFLVSFYNNEISEKSEIFDDQFSVERPDGSNFTLKIRSTKLEDSAMYFCASSESGFNEKLFFGSGTQLSVL.

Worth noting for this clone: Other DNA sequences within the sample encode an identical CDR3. CDR3 region: CASSLQGPGELFF. In nucleotides, the CDR3 is TGTGCCAGCAGTTTACAGGGTCCCGGGGAGCTGTTTTTT. The V and J genes are TRBV27 and TRBJ2-2, with D tentatively TRBD1 (5 bases). Germline values: CDR1 MNHEY, CDR2 SMNVEV (reference sequence). The CDR3 is made up of 13 amino acids. V lost 2 bases and J lost 6, with 7 bases in between.

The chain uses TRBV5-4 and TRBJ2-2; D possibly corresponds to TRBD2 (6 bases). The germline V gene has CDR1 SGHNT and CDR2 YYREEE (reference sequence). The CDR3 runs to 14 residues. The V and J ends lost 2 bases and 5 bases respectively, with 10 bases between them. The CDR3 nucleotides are TGTGCCAGCAGCTTCAAACGGGGGACCGGGGAGCTGTTTTTT. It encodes CASSFKRGTGELFF.